This T cell receptor beta chain was recovered during a study of monozygotic twins with inflammatory bowel disease. Study results and limitations: Concordance status among twins (concordant versus discordant) showed no link to repertoire similarity, possibly from limited power. The existence of one strong signal or clonotype linked to IBD lacked support. Among T cells, the various subtypes were not distinguishable.

The germline V gene encodes CDR1 SGHRS and CDR2 YFSETQ. This CDR3 spans 14 amino acids. On this clonotype itself: The antigen is unknown.

TCRdb reprocessed the 5' RACE reads and reports one entry per CDR3 protein, with no DNA. In total, the table holds 400,000 or so distinct CDR3 sequences. The gene calls are TRBV5-1 and TRBJ2-7; TCRdb lists TRBD1, though no DNA is available to test this call. The TCR comes from a human donor with ulcerative colitis or Crohn's disease, or a healthy co-twin of an affected twin (not recorded which). The source material was blood. CDR3 sequence: CASSPGQGAHEQYF.